A selection of T cell receptor beta chains follows, all from one sample in a study of blood T cells in healthy people across ages. TCRdb independently ran MiXCR on the 5' RACE reads; one entry per CDR3 protein. The sample lists over a million distinct CDR3 sequences; around two fifths were seen once. The sample was blood. The receptors were sampled from a woman aged 18 to 35 in good health. Each CDR3 is given with its conserved first and last residue. Each record gives: J gene, D gene, clone size, V gene, CDR3 protein, CDR3 DNA. The D gene is left open where the match is weak. Clone size is not always given. Where it is, it says once, few, many or a class for expanded clones.

J: TRBJ1-2
D: NA
size: NA
V: TRBV5-1
CDR3: CASSTGLRAYGYTF
DNA: TGCGCCAGCAGCACAGGGTTAAGGGCCTATGGCTACACCTTC

J: TRBJ1-2
D: NA
size: once
V: TRBV2
CDR3: CASTPDYSYGYTF
DNA: TGTGCCAGCACACCTGACTACAGCTATGGCTACACCTTC

J: TRBJ1-2
D: NA
size: few
V: TRBV4-2
CDR3: CASSQAGSIRDGYTF
DNA: TGTGCCAGCAGCCAAGCCGGATCGATTCGGGATGGCTACACCTTC

J: TRBJ1-2
D: NA
size: NA
V: TRBV20-1
CDR3: CSAKSGYTF
DNA: TGCAGTGCTAAGTCTGGCTACACCTTC

J: TRBJ2-1
D: TRBD2
size: NA
V: TRBV15
CDR3: CATSRVIAGGPGNEQFF
DNA: TGTGCCACCAGCAGAGTAATAGCGGGGGGGCCGGGCAATGAGCAGTTCTTC

J: TRBJ2-1
D: NA
size: few
V: TRBV6-5
CDR3: CASRGRGSNEQFF
DNA: TGTGCCAGCAGGGGAAGGGGCTCCAATGAGCAGTTCTTC

J: TRBJ2-7
D: TRBD1
size: few
V: TRBV5-1
CDR3: CASSQILGTGTSEQYF
DNA: TGCGCCAGCAGCCAAATCCTCGGGACAGGGACCTCCGAGCAGTACTTC

J: TRBJ2-1
D: NA
size: NA
V: TRBV11-2
CDR3: CASSLGIQGPYIEQFF
DNA: TGTGCCAGCAGCTTAGGGATCCAGGGGCCCTACATTGAGCAGTTCTTC

J: TRBJ1-2
D: NA
size: NA
V: TRBV6-4
CDR3: CASTPDVGAYGYTF
DNA: TGTGCCAGCACCCCGGACGTGGGCGCTTATGGCTACACCTTC

J: TRBJ2-1
D: NA
size: NA
V: TRBV25-1
CDR3: CASSLDRRYINNEQFF
DNA: TGTGCCAGCAGTCTAGACCGACGGTATATTAACAATGAGCAGTTCTTC

J: TRBJ2-7
D: NA
size: few
V: TRBV7-9
CDR3: CASSPVGRNYEQYF
DNA: TGTGCCAGCAGCCCGGTCGGCCGGAACTACGAGCAGTACTTC

J: TRBJ1-5
D: NA
size: NA
V: TRBV12-3/TRBV12-4
CDR3: CASSNTGHQPQHF
DNA: TGTGCCAGCAGTAATACAGGGCATCAGCCCCAGCATTTT

J: TRBJ1-5
D: NA
size: few
V: TRBV5-6
CDR3: CASSSGLYSNQPQHF
DNA: TGTGCCAGCAGCTCGGGACTGTATAGCAATCAGCCCCAGCATTTT

J: TRBJ2-1
D: TRBD2
size: once
V: TRBV2
CDR3: CASTLGLAGGSEQFF
DNA: TGTGCCAGCACTTTGGGACTAGCGGGAGGTAGTGAGCAGTTCTTC